These 13 T cell receptor beta chains originate from one sample sequenced in a study of blood T cells in healthy people across ages. With a J-beta primer mix and a sample-barcoded 5' primer, a second PCR ran about 7 to 11 cycles. TCRdb called the 5' RACE reads again in MiXCR, with one record for every CDR3 protein. The sample yields 650,000 to 1,000,000 distinct CDR3 sequences, around 36% seen once. Sequencing used blood. The source of these receptors is a man between 18 and 35 years old in good health.

This clonotype came up a few times. The chain joins TRBV5-6 to TRBJ2-7, with 7 bases fitting TRBD2. The CDR3 spans 14 residues. In germline, CDR1 is SGHDT, CDR2 YYEEEE. The ends lost 4 bases at V and 2 bases at J; junction bases unmatched: 6. As DNA, the CDR3 is TGTGCCAGCAGCGGGAGGGAGCTAGCCTACGAGCAGTACTTC. This codes for CASSGRELAYEQYF.

This clonotype was counted a few times. This chain connects TRBV12-3 or TRBV12-4 to TRBJ1-1; the match to TRBD1 covers 9 bases. This CDR3 contains 16 residues. V trimming: 5 bases; J trimming: 1 base; junction bases outside the gene matches: 8. This CDR3 is CASSKNSGQGNTEAFF. The CDR3 DNA reads as TGTGCCAGCAGTAAGAACTCGGGACAGGGGAACACTGAAGCTTTCTTT.

This clonotype turned up a few times. Here the CDR3 DNA reads TGTGCCAGCAGCCAAGGGGGGACTGAGCAGTACTTC. It yields the protein CASSQGGTEQYF. The chain links TRBV4-2 to TRBJ2-7, with D possibly TRBD2 on 6 matching bases. V lost 1 base to trimming and J lost 7 bases, with 8 bases between them. Looked up from germline, CDR1 is LGHNA and CDR2 is YNFKEQ. The CDR3 extends over 12 amino acids.

This clonotype was observed a handful of times. This rearrangement joins TRBV20-1 to TRBJ2-1; D tentatively fits TRBD1 or TRBD2 (7 bases each). The tail of the sequence fits TRBJ2-7 better, so the J call may be wrong. The CDR3 loop spans 13 amino acids. The germline V gene has CDR1 DFQATT and CDR2 SNEGSKA (reference sequence). CDR3 DNA: TGCAGTGCTCCGGGACTACAGGGGAATGAGCAGTACTTC. Translated, it gives CSAPGLQGNEQYF.

The rearrangement links TRBV6-2 or TRBV6-3 to TRBJ2-1; 7 bases line up with TRBD2. With 6 bases clipped from V and 10 bases from J, the junction kept 12 bases outside the gene matches. Per germline, CDR1 MNHEY and CDR2 SVGEGT. This CDR3 has 14 residues. The CDR3 DNA follows: TGTGCCAGCAGATCCCGACTAGCCCAAAAGGAGCAGTTCTTC. It is translated as CASRSRLAQKEQFF.

The CDR3 region is CASSDRGTDTDTQYF. In DNA form, the CDR3 reads TGTGCCAGCAGTGACCGTGGGACAGATACAGATACGCAGTATTTT. V is TRBV6-2 or TRBV6-3 and J is TRBJ2-3; 7 bases align to TRBD1. CDR3 length: 15 residues. Germline assignment: CDR1 MNHEY and CDR2 SVGEGT. With V trimmed by 5 bases and J by 3 bases, 8 bases remained unmatched.

This clonotype was observed a few times. The chain is built from TRBV12-3 or TRBV12-4 and TRBJ1-5; D unclear. The CDR3 has 13 residues. V was pared by 6 bases and J by 9 bases, with 15 bases between. CDR3 coding DNA: TGTGCCAGCAGCTCCTCCCTGGAGCGGCCCCAGCATTTT. Protein: CASSSSLERPQHF.

This clonotype was picked up many times. The chain uses TRBV30 and TRBJ2-3; tentatively, D is TRBD1 (5 bases). Trimming took 7 bases from V and 3 from J, leaving 17 bases between them. Germline lookup yields CDR1 GTSNPN and CDR2 SVGIG (reference sequence). This CDR3 spans 14 amino acids. The CDR3: CAFARGSETDTQYF. CDR3 DNA: TGTGCCTTTGCAAGGGGCTCCGAAACAGATACGCAGTATTTT.

CDR3 sequence (DNA): TGTGCCAGCAGCCCAGGATCCTCCGGGTATGGCTACACCTTC. This gives the protein CASSPGSSGYGYTF. The chain recombines TRBV12-3 or TRBV12-4 with TRBJ1-2; D gene unclear. The CDR3 is 14 amino acids. Deletions cut 6 bases from V and 5 bases from J, with 16 bases between.

This clonotype occurred a few times. V usage is TRBV28 and J usage is TRBJ2-5; 9 nucleotides agree with TRBD1. The assigned J gene may be wrong: the sequence end matches TRBJ2-7 better. There are 15 residues in the CDR3. Germline CDR1 and CDR2: MDHEN and SYDVKM. As DNA, the CDR3 is TGTGCCAGCGGCTCGGCGGGACAGGGACATTACGAGCAGTACTTC. Its translation: CASGSAGQGHYEQYF.

V gene TRBV7-3 combines with J gene TRBJ1-1; possible D gene TRBD1, 6 bases. Trimming shortened V by 2 bases and J by 5 bases, and 18 bases separated the two germline ends. This CDR3 spans 16 amino acids. The germline CDR1 and CDR2 sequences are SGHTA and FQGTGA. Here the CDR3 DNA reads TGTGCCAGCAGCTTATTGCCCACAGGGATCGGAACTGAAGCTTTCTTT. Translated: CASSLLPTGIGTEAFF.

The chain is built from TRBV20-1 and TRBJ2-3; D may be TRBD2 (5 bases). The ends were cut back, 0 bases at V and 2 bases at J, with 18 bases in the middle. Germline CDR1 is DFQATT and CDR2 is SNEGSKA (reference sequence). The CDR3 covers 17 residues. The CDR3 sequence: CSARDGSPLAPTDTQYF. In DNA, the CDR3 is TGCAGTGCTAGAGATGGTTCCCCCCTAGCTCCCACAGATACGCAGTATTTT.

The chain is built from TRBV7-2 and TRBJ1-2; maybe TRBD1 (6 bases). Trimming took off 2 bases at V and 6 bases at J, with 19 bases between the two ends. Germline-derived CDR1 and CDR2 are SGHTA and FQGNSA. The CDR3 has 16 amino acids. Written as DNA, the CDR3 is TGTGCCAGCAGCTTAAATGGGGGGCAGGGAGGTCATGGCTACACCTTC. It specifies CASSLNGGQGGHGYTF.